The TCR beta chain under discussion was sequenced for a study of cytomegalovirus exposure and HLA in healthy donors. Donors consisted of healthy bone marrow donors. To note about this clone: The target antigen is unknown.

V was pared by 8 bases and J by 1 base, with 2 bases of the junction left unmatched. Germline CDR1 and CDR2: MNHNS and SASEGT. The length of the CDR3 is 13 residues. The study ran its PCR with 60 Vbeta and 13 Jbeta primers. Data came from immunoSEQ multiplex PCR; TCRdb stores just in-frame clones and leaves some out. The table shows more than 140,000 clones, with 82% occurring only once. Study conclusions and caveats: Immune exposure was documented only through CMV serostatus. The likely explanation for a cluster of highly shared sequence variants was sequencing artifact.

The receptor's source is a man aged 25 to 40 in good health and CMV-seropositive. This sequence joins TRBV6-1 and TRBJ2-1, with 7 bases matching TRBD1. The specimen sequenced was PBMCs. The CDR3 DNA reads TGTGCCAGCGGGACAGAATCCTACAATGAGCAGTTCTTC. It specifies CASGTESYNEQFF.